These 24 T cell receptor beta chains originate from one sample sequenced in a study of radiotherapy plus CTLA-4 blockade in lung cancer. TCRdb keeps only in-frame clones here, not all; method: immunoSEQ multiplex PCR. Of 85,000 to 95,000 clones detected, roughly 80% appear once; the ten largest clones hold about 25%. This specimen consisted of peripheral blood, obtained from a patient treated with radiotherapy plus ipilimumab. The source of these receptors is a human donor with non-small cell lung cancer that progressed on radiotherapy plus ipilimumab.

This clone was detected only once. This chain connects TRBV19 to TRBJ2-1, with 9 bases fitting TRBD2. The germline V gene has CDR1 LNHDA and CDR2 SQIVND (reference sequence). Trimming cost V 4 bases and J 8 bases; bases outside gene matches: 12. The CDR3 totals 16 residues. CDR3 DNA: TGTGCCAGTAGTAAAGGTGTGGGTAGCGGGAGAGATGAGCAGTTCTTC. Encoded protein: CASSKGVGSGRDEQFF.

V usage is TRBV5-1 and J usage is TRBJ1-1; D might be TRBD1 (5 bases). The germline CDR1 and CDR2 sequences are SGHRS and YFSETQ. This CDR3 comprises 16 residues. V shed 3 bases and J shed 2 bases, with 17 bases lying between them. The CDR3 DNA is TGCGCCAGCAGCTCAGGGTGGGGGGTGAGAAACACTGAAGCTTTCTTT. Translated, it gives CASSSGWGVRNTEAFF.

V and J are TRBV5-1 and TRBJ2-1; unclear D gene. This CDR3 has 15 residues. Germline CDR1 SGHRS, CDR2 YFSETQ. Trimming removed 1 base from V and 0 bases from J, with 8 bases in between. DNA for the CDR3: TGCGCCAGCAGCTTGAGAAGGGACTCCTACAATGAGCAGTTCTTC. It specifies CASSLRRDSYNEQFF.

The chain recombines TRBV4-1 with TRBJ1-5; D not certain. The germline gives CDR1 MGHRA, CDR2 YSYEKL. This CDR3 is 16 amino acids long. V was trimmed by 0 bases and J by 9 bases, leaving 18 bases between them. The CDR3 bases are TGCGCCAGCAGCCAAGATGGGCCCCCTACCCGGGGGCCCCAGCATTTT. Its protein is CASSQDGPPTRGPQHF.

This sequence joins TRBV7-6 and TRBJ2-1; no clear D gene. The CDR3 has 11 amino acids. Per germline, CDR1 SGHVS and CDR2 FNYEAQ. The V end lost 5 bases, the J end lost 9 bases, and 8 bases lay between the germline ends. Here the CDR3 reads CASSLGGEQFF. Here the CDR3 DNA reads TGTGCCAGCAGCCTAGGTGGTGAGCAGTTCTTC.

This rearrangement joins TRBV7-2 to TRBJ2-5; D gene unclear. Germline-derived CDR1 and CDR2 are SGHTA and FQGNSA. V lost 3 bases and J 5 bases, leaving 10 bases between the germline ends. This CDR3 has 13 amino acids. The CDR3 loop is CASSFMGWETQYF. The CDR3 DNA is TGTGCCAGCAGCTTCATGGGGTGGGAGACCCAGTACTTC.

This rearrangement joins TRBV27 to TRBJ2-4; 7 nucleotides line up with TRBD1. Germline values: CDR1 MNHEY, CDR2 SMNVEV (reference sequence). J lost 0 bases, V lost 5 bases, and 13 bases had no gene match. CDR3 length equals 18 residues. CDR3 region: CASSPSYRGGGAKNIQYF. CDR3 DNA: TGTGCCAGCAGTCCCTCCTACAGGGGCGGAGGAGCCAAAAACATTCAGTACTTC.

The V call is TRBV10-2, the J call TRBJ2-5, with 7 bases fitting TRBD2. The CDR3 extends over 15 amino acids. The V gene's germline CDR1 is WSHSY and CDR2 SAAADI. V trimming: 8 bases; J trimming: 7 bases; junction bases outside the gene matches: 16. Here the CDR3 DNA reads TGCGCCAGCCGCTCCCTTATGCGGGAGCCGTGGACCCAGTACTTC. Residues: CASRSLMREPWTQYF.

The rearrangement joins TRBV6-1 to TRBJ2-7; 8 nucleotides agree with TRBD2. Germline V gene data show CDR1 as MNHNS and CDR2 as SASEGT. The trim removed 1 base at V and 6 bases at J, leaving 2 bases unmatched. The CDR3 covers 13 residues. CDR3 sequence: CASSEVLAGEQYF. In DNA form, the CDR3 reads TGTGCCAGCAGTGAAGTCCTAGCGGGCGAGCAGTACTTC.

For the CDR3, the DNA is TGCGCCAGCAGCCACTTGACCATCCGAGGATACAATGAGCAGTTCTTC. This gives the protein CASSHLTIRGYNEQFF. The gene calls are TRBV4-1 and TRBJ2-1, with D uncertain. CDR1 is MGHRA and CDR2 is YSYEKL in the germline V gene. The CDR3 has 16 residues. V was shortened by 3 bases and J by 4 bases, with 16 bases between the two germline ends.

The chain combines TRBV5-1 with TRBJ2-1; 14 bases line up with TRBD2. Germline lookup yields CDR1 SGHRS and CDR2 YFSETQ. V lost 3 bases and J lost 5; bases outside the gene matches: 4. The length of the CDR3 is 16 residues. The CDR3 region is CASSSGGLAGDNEQFF. The CDR3 coding sequence is TGCGCCAGCAGCTCCGGGGGACTAGCGGGGGACAATGAGCAGTTCTTC.

The V and J genes are TRBV11-1 and TRBJ1-4; TRBD1 might be the D (5 bases). Germline-derived CDR1 and CDR2 are SGHAT and FQDESV (reference sequence). This CDR3 is 15 amino acids long. V was pared by 5 bases and J by 7 bases, with 17 bases between. For the CDR3, the DNA is TGTGCCAGCAGCCCTCGGACATTCGGGGCTGAAAAACTGTTTTTT. Residues: CASSPRTFGAEKLFF.

V gene TRBV9 combines with J gene TRBJ2-5, with D possibly being TRBD1 (6 bases). V was shortened by 4 bases and J by 0 bases, with 13 bases between the two germline ends. This CDR3 region has 15 residues. Germline V CDR1 and CDR2: SGDLS, YYNGEE. As DNA, the CDR3 is TGTGCCAGCAGCCTCAGCGGACAGTACCAAGAGACCCAGTACTTC. Translated, it gives CASSLSGQYQETQYF.

This sequence joins TRBV15 and TRBJ1-1; 9 nucleotides agree with TRBD1. CDR1 is LNHNV and CDR2 is YYDKDF in the germline V gene (reference sequence). There are 21 residues in the CDR3. J lost 1 base, V lost 3 bases, and 21 bases had no gene match. CDR3 sequence: CATSSQLALPWTGEANTEAFF. Written as DNA, the CDR3 is TGTGCCACCAGCAGCCAGCTCGCCCTTCCGTGGACAGGGGAGGCGAACACTGAAGCTTTCTTT.

This clone was recorded only once. The chain recombines TRBV6-1 with TRBJ1-1; D is uncertain. The CDR3 is made up of 14 amino acids. Per germline, CDR1 MNHNS and CDR2 SASEGT. Trimming pared 9 bases from V and 2 bases from J, leaving 16 bases between. The CDR3 DNA is TGTGCCAGTAGCCAAGGGCTGGGAAACACTGAAGCTTTCTTT. It is translated as CASSQGLGNTEAFF.

This rearrangement joins TRBV27 to TRBJ2-2; the D gene is possibly TRBD1 (6 bases). Trimming stripped 3 bases from V and 0 bases from J, with 11 bases between. The CDR3 runs to 16 residues. Germline CDR1 is MNHEY and CDR2 is SMNVEV (reference sequence). The CDR3 DNA reads TGTGCCAGCAGTTTTGCCGGGACAACGAACACCGGGGAGCTGTTTTTT. As protein: CASSFAGTTNTGELFF.

This clone was picked up a small number of times. The chain combines TRBV28 with TRBJ1-3, with TRBD1 as a possible D gene (6 bases). V was pared by 3 bases and J by 0 bases, with 9 bases between. The length of the CDR3 is 15 residues. Germline CDR1 is MDHEN and CDR2 is SYDVKM. CDR3 sequence reads: CASSFGQSSGNTIYF. The CDR3 DNA is TGTGCCAGCAGTTTCGGACAGAGCTCTGGAAACACCATATATTTT.

V and J are TRBV5-4 and TRBJ2-6, with 9 nucleotides matching TRBD1. CDR1 and CDR2 (germline): SGHNT, YYREEE (reference sequence). The CDR3 runs 19 residues. After removal of 4 bases from V and 1 base from J, the junction contained 12 bases not matched to a gene. The CDR3 region has the DNA TGTGCCAGCAGCCCCCCGGGACAGGGAATCTTGTCTGGGGCCAACGTCCTGACTTTC. This sequence encodes CASSPPGQGILSGANVLTF.

The chain couples TRBV11-3 to TRBJ2-7, with TRBD2 as a possible D gene (5 bases). Germline CDR1 reads SGHNT; CDR2 reads YENEEA. This CDR3 has 13 residues. The germline V and J ends were trimmed by 5 bases and 6 bases, with 14 bases remaining between them. The CDR3 bases are TGTGCCAGCAGCCGATCGACGGGGTCCGAGCAGTACTTC. Translating gives CASSRSTGSEQYF.

The CDR3 DNA reads as TGTGCCACCAGCAGAGATTCCCCCACAGGGGGGAAATACAATGAGCAGTTCTTC. Its translation: CATSRDSPTGGKYNEQFF. This rearrangement joins TRBV15 to TRBJ2-1; 8 bases line up with TRBD1. This CDR3 has 18 amino acids. After removal of 0 bases from V and 4 bases from J, the junction contained 11 bases not matched to a gene. Germline V CDR1 and CDR2: LNHNV, YYDKDF (reference sequence).

The CDR3 DNA reads as TGCGCCAGCACTGATCTTCCTGCTGCTCAGGCTGGAAACACCATATATTTT. The encoded protein is CASTDLPAAQAGNTIYF. The chain combines TRBV10-2 with TRBJ1-3; D is undetermined. Trimming cost V 7 bases and J 2 bases, with 21 bases left between them. This CDR3 is built from 17 residues. In germline, CDR1 is WSHSY, CDR2 SAAADI.

The chain combines TRBV5-1 with TRBJ2-7; D not certain. Deletions cut 0 bases from V and 6 bases from J, with 10 bases between. CDR1 and CDR2 from the germline V gene are SGHRS and YFSETQ. The CDR3 spans 13 residues. The CDR3 loop is CASSLGRAAEQYF. The CDR3 nucleotides read TGCGCCAGCAGCTTGGGACGTGCGGCCGAGCAGTACTTC.

The chain's CDR3 is CASSELSGGSSYNEQFF. The CDR3 nucleotides are TGTGCCAGCAGTGAACTGTCGGGCGGGAGCTCCTACAATGAGCAGTTCTTC. The J gene is TRBJ2-1, the V gene TRBV25-1; TRBD2 matches 7 bases. This CDR3 is 17 amino acids long. In germline, CDR1 is MGHDK, CDR2 SYGVNS. The V and J ends lost 2 bases and 0 bases, in that order; junction bases with no gene match: 7.

The J gene is TRBJ1-2, the V gene TRBV5-5, with D possibly being TRBD1 (5 bases). V shed 0 bases and J shed 7 bases, with 16 bases lying between them. Germline CDR1 is SGHKS and CDR2 is YYEKEE (reference sequence). CDR3 length: 15 amino acids. CDR3 sequence reads: CASSLAGQGGGGYTF. The CDR3 bases are TGTGCCAGCAGCTTGGCCGGTCAGGGTGGAGGTGGCTACACCTTC.